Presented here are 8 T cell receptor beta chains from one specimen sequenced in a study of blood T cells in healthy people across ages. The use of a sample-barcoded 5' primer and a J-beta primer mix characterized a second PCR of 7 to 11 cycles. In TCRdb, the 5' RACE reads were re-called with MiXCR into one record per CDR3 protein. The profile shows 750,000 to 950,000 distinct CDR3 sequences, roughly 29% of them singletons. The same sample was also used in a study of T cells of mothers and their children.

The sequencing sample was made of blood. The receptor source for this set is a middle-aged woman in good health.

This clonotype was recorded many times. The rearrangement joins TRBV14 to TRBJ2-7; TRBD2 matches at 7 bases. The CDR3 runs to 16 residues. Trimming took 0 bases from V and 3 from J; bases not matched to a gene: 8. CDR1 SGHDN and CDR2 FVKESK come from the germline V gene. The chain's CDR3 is CASSQDREGWIYEQYF. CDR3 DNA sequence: TGTGCCAGCAGCCAAGATAGGGAGGGTTGGATCTACGAGCAGTACTTC.

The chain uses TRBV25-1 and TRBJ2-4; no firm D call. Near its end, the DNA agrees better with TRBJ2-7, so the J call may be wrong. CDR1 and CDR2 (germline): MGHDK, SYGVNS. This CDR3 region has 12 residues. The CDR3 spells CASGLGPIEQYF. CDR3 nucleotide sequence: TGTGCCAGCGGCCTTGGACCGATCGAGCAGTACTTC.

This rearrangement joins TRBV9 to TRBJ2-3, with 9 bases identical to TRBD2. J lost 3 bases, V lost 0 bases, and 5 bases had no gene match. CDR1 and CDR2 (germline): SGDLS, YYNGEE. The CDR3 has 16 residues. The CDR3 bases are TGTGCCAGCAGCGTAGGGGGTAGCGGGGGTACAGATACGCAGTATTTT. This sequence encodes CASSVGGSGGTDTQYF. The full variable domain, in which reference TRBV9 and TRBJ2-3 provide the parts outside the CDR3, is DSGVTQTPKHLITATGQRVTLRCSPRSGDLSVYWYQQSLDQGLQFLIQYYNGEERAKGNILERFSAQQFPDLHSELNLSSLELGDSALYFCASSVGGSGGTDTQYFGPGTRLTVL.

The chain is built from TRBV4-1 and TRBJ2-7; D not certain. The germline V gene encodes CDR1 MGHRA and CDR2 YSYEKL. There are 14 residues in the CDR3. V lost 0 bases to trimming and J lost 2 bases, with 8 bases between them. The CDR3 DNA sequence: TGCGCCAGCAGCCAAGATTACCCCCCCTACGAGCAGTACTTC. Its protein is CASSQDYPPYEQYF.

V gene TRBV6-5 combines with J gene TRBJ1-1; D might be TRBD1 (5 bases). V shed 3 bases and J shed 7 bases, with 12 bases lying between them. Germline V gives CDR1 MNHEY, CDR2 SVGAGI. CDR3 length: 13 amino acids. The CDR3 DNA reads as TGTGCCAGCAGTTATAAGGGGCAGGGTGAAGCTTTCTTT. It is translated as CASSYKGQGEAFF.

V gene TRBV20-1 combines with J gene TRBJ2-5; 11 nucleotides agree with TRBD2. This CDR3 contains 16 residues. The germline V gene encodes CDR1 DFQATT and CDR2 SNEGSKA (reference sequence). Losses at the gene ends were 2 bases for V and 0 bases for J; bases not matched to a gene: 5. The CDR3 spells CSARSSGGLYQETQYF. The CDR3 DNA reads TGCAGTGCTAGATCTAGCGGGGGGCTGTACCAAGAGACCCAGTACTTC.

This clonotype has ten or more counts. The CDR3 DNA reads TGTGCCAGCAGTGTCCGGGCACAGCAAGAGACCCAGTACTTC. Translated: CASSVRAQQETQYF. V is TRBV2 and J is TRBJ2-5, with D hard to call. Per the germline V gene, CDR1 is SNHLY and CDR2 is FYNNEI. The CDR3 has 14 residues. Trimming took 4 bases from V and 2 from J, leaving 11 bases between them.

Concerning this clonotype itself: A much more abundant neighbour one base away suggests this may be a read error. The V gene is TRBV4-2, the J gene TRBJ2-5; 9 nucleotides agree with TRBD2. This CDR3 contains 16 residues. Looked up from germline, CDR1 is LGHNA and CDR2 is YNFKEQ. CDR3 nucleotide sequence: TGTGCCAGCGGCCAAGGAAATGCGGGGGGGCAAGAGACCCAGTACTTC. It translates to CASGQGNAGGQETQYF.